These 17 T cell receptor beta chains share one sample of origin, sequenced in a study of cytomegalovirus exposure and HLA in healthy donors. With 60 Vbeta and 13 Jbeta primers, the PCR was carried out. Sequenced by immunoSEQ multiplex PCR; TCRdb stores in-frame clones only, minus some. The repertoire holds approximately 190,000 clones, approximately 86% seen once, with around 0.99% in the top ten. The sequenced sample consisted of PBMCs. Source of these receptors: a boy between 2 and 10 years old in good health and CMV-seronegative.

The chain joins TRBV7-9 to TRBJ2-3; D tentatively fits TRBD1 or TRBD2 (11 bases each). In germline, CDR1 is SEHNR, CDR2 FQNEAQ (reference sequence). V lost 6 bases, J lost 2 bases, and 27 bases lay in between. This CDR3 has 19 amino acids. In nucleotides, the CDR3 is TGTGCCAGCAGGGCGGGACAGGGGGAACTAGCGGGGGACACAGATACGCAGTATTTT. The encoded protein is CASRAGQGELAGDTDTQYF.

This clone was found once. The chain combines TRBV30 with TRBJ2-3; possible D gene TRBD1, 5 bases. CDR3 size: 14 residues. CDR1 and CDR2 from the germline V gene are GTSNPN and SVGIG (reference sequence). Deletions cut 3 bases from V and 2 bases from J, with 12 bases between. This CDR3 reads CAWRAGYSTDTQYF. In nucleotides, the CDR3 is TGTGCCTGGAGGGCAGGGTATTCCACAGATACGCAGTATTTT.

J is TRBJ2-5 and V is TRBV27; possibly TRBD1 for D (6 bases). Trimming removed 5 bases at V and 2 bases at J, with 15 bases between. The V gene's germline CDR1 is MNHEY and CDR2 SMNVEV (reference sequence). CDR3 length: 15 residues. CDR3 in amino acids: CASSPGVVGQETQYF. The CDR3 bases are TGTGCCAGCAGTCCAGGGGTGGTGGGACAAGAGACCCAGTACTTC.

The J gene is TRBJ2-3, the V gene TRBV27; the D gene is possibly TRBD1 (6 bases). There are 14 residues in the CDR3. Trimming stripped 8 bases from V and 2 bases from J, with 14 bases between. Germline assignment: CDR1 MNHEY and CDR2 SMNVEV (reference sequence). This CDR3 reads CASLGDMYTDTQYF. The CDR3 coding sequence is TGTGCCAGCTTGGGGGACATGTACACAGATACGCAGTATTTT.

The chain employs TRBV9 and TRBJ1-3, with 7 positions matching TRBD1. This CDR3 region has 16 residues. Germline V gives CDR1 SGDLS, CDR2 YYNGEE. The trim removed 0 bases at V and 0 bases at J, leaving 3 bases unmatched. The CDR3 loop is CASSVVDRASGNTIYF. The CDR3 DNA is TGTGCCAGCAGCGTAGTCGACAGGGCCTCTGGAAACACCATATATTTT.

The chain links TRBV2 to TRBJ2-7, with D possibly TRBD1 on 5 matching bases. The CDR3 is made up of 14 amino acids. Germline loops: CDR1 SNHLY, CDR2 FYNNEI. The V end lost 4 bases, the J end lost 0 bases, and 10 bases lay between the germline ends. The CDR3 sequence: CASSGRVRSYEQYF. The CDR3 DNA reads as TGTGCCAGCAGTGGCAGGGTTCGCTCCTACGAGCAGTACTTC.

The rearrangement links TRBV12-5 to TRBJ2-3, with D possibly TRBD2 on 6 matching bases. This CDR3 contains 14 residues. The V gene lost 7 bases and the J gene lost 0 bases, with 11 bases spanning the gap. The germline V gene has CDR1 LGHNT and CDR2 FRNRAP. In DNA form, the CDR3 reads TGTGCTAGTGCCCTGCGGGGTAGCACAGATACGCAGTATTTT. Translated, it gives CASALRGSTDTQYF.

The V call is TRBV6-5, the J call TRBJ1-2; 9 bases align to TRBD1. Looked up from germline, CDR1 is MNHEY and CDR2 is SVGAGI. This CDR3 is built from 16 residues. The V gene end was trimmed by 0 bases and the J gene end by 7 bases; junction bases not matched to a gene: 9. CDR3 nucleotides: TGTGCCAGCAGTTACTCCGGGTCGGGACAGGGATCTGGCTACACCTTC. Its translation is CASSYSGSGQGSGYTF.

The chain links TRBV5-1 to TRBJ2-7; D possibly corresponds to TRBD1 (6 bases). The CDR3 contains 14 residues. V was pared by 2 bases and J by 5 bases, with 14 bases between. In germline, CDR1 is SGHRS, CDR2 YFSETQ. CDR3 sequence (DNA): TGCGCCAGCAGCTTCGGAACAGGGAACGACGAGCAGTACTTC. Its translation: CASSFGTGNDEQYF.

CDR3 region: CASQNKNIQYF. For the CDR3, the DNA is TGTGCCAGTCAAAACAAGAACATTCAGTACTTC. The chain uses TRBV27 and TRBJ2-4, with unresolved D. CDR1 and CDR2 from the germline V gene are MNHEY and SMNVEV (reference sequence). Trimming removed 9 bases at V and 7 bases at J, with 10 bases between. The CDR3 extends over 11 amino acids.

For this clone: At one boundary the junction diverges from the germline segment, which might be a read error. The chain links TRBV15 to TRBJ1-1; D unclear. CDR1 is LNHNV and CDR2 is YYDKDF in the germline V gene (reference sequence). The CDR3 consists of 13 residues. The CDR3 protein is CAASRGRNTEAFF. CDR3 DNA sequence: TGTGCCGCCAGCCGGGGTCGGAACACTGAAGCTTTCTTT.

The CDR3 loop is CASSLTGQGLYEQYF. The CDR3 nucleotides read TGTGCCAGCAGCCTAACCGGACAGGGTTTGTACGAGCAGTACTTC. The V and J genes are TRBV7-8 and TRBJ2-7; TRBD1 matches at 8 bases. Germline-derived CDR1 and CDR2 are SGHVS and FQNEAQ. The CDR3 totals 15 residues. With V trimmed by 5 bases and J by 4 bases, 10 bases remained unmatched. Using reference TRBV7-8 and TRBJ2-7 for the parts outside the CDR3, the full variable domain is GAGVSQSPRYKVAKRGQDVALRCDPISGHVSLFWYQQALGQGPEFLTYFQNEAQLDKSGLPSDRFFAERPEGSVSTLKIQRTQQEDSAVYLCASSLTGQGLYEQYFGPGTRLTVT.

This chain links TRBV7-2 with TRBJ2-5, with 11 bases identical to TRBD1. From germline, CDR1 is SGHTA and CDR2 FQGNSA. V lost 6 bases, J lost 6 bases, and 9 bases stayed unmatched. CDR3 length: 15 amino acids. The CDR3 spells CASRKGGQGEKTQYF. The CDR3, as DNA: TGTGCCAGCAGAAAAGGGGGACAGGGGGAGAAGACCCAGTACTTC.

The chain employs TRBV5-1 and TRBJ1-1; D might be TRBD1 (5 bases). The CDR3 covers 19 residues. V dropped 1 base and J dropped 1 base, with 23 bases sitting between them. Per the germline V gene, CDR1 is SGHRS and CDR2 is YFSETQ. This CDR3 reads CASSLMISLQDKKNTEAFF. CDR3 coding DNA: TGCGCCAGCAGCTTGATGATCTCGCTGCAGGACAAGAAGAACACTGAAGCTTTCTTT.

This rearrangement joins TRBV7-9 to TRBJ2-7; D is perhaps TRBD2 (7 bases). CDR3 length equals 14 residues. The germline gives CDR1 SEHNR, CDR2 FQNEAQ (reference sequence). With 5 bases removed from V and 3 bases from J, the gap between germline ends came to 14 bases. Here the CDR3 reads CASSREGGVYEQYF. CDR3 DNA sequence: TGTGCCAGCAGCCGCGAAGGGGGGGTCTACGAGCAGTACTTC.

The chain links TRBV10-1 to TRBJ1-1; 10 positions match TRBD1. V shed 4 bases and J 6 bases; nucleotides not matched to a gene: 2. Germline CDR1 WNHNN, CDR2 SYGVQD (reference sequence). This CDR3 has 13 amino acids. The CDR3 spells CASSAGQGAEAFF. CDR3 sequence (DNA): TGCGCCAGCAGTGCCGGACAGGGGGCTGAAGCTTTCTTT.

The rearrangement uses TRBV5-1 and TRBJ2-2; D unclear. The CDR3 is made up of 16 amino acids. Germline V gene lookup returns CDR1 SGHRS and CDR2 YFSETQ. The germline V and J ends were trimmed by 4 bases and 4 bases, with 17 bases remaining between them. CDR3 sequence reads: CASSPVQVARTGELFF. CDR3 in DNA: TGCGCCAGCAGCCCTGTCCAGGTTGCTCGCACCGGGGAGCTGTTTTTT.